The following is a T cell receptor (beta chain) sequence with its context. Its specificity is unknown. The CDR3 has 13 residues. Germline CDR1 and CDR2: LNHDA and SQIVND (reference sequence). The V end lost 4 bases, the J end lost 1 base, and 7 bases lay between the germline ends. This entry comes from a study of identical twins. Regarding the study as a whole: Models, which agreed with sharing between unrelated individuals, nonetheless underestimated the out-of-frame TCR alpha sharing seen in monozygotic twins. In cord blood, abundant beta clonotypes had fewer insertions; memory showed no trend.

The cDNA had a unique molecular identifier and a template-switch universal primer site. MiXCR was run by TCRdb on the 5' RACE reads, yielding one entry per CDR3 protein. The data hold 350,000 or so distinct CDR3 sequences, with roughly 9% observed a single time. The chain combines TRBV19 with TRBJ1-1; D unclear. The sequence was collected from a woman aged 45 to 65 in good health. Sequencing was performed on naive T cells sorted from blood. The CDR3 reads CASSRLPNTEAFF. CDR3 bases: TGTGCCAGTAGTAGACTCCCGAACACTGAAGCTTTCTTT.